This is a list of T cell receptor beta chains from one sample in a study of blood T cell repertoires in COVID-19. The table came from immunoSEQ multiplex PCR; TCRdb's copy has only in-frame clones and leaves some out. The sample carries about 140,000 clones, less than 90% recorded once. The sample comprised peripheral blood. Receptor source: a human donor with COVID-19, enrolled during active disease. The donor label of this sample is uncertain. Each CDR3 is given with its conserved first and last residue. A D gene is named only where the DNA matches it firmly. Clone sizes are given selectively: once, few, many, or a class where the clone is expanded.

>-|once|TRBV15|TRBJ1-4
TGTGCCACCAGCAGAGAGGGGCGGCAGGGGCGAAATGAAAAACTGTTTTTT
CATSREGRQGRNEKLFF
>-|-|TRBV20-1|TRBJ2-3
TGCAGTGCTAGCCTTAGTATCACGCAGTATTTT
CSASLSITQYF
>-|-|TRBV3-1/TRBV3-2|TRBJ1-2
TGTGCCAGCAGCCGGCCAGGGTTTTATGGCTACACCTTC
CASSRPGFYGYTF
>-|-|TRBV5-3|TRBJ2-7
TGTGCCAGAAGCTCCCGACAGGAGCGGACCCCCCACGAGCAGTACTTC
CARSSRQERTPHEQYF
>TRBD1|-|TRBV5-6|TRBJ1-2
TGTGCCAGCAGCACAGGACAGGGGGCGGTCTATGGCTACACCTTC
CASSTGQGAVYGYTF
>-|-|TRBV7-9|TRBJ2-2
TGTGCCAGCAGCTTTTTCGGGGATTTGACCGGGGAGCTGTTTTTT
CASSFFGDLTGELFF
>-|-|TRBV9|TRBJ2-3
TGTGCCAGCAGCGTGAGCACCACAGATACGCAGTATTTT
CASSVSTTDTQYF
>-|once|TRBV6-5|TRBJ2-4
TGTGCCAGCAGGCCGGGACTCTACAAAAACATTCAGTACTTC
CASRPGLYKNIQYF
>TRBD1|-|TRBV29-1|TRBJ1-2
TGCAGCGTTGTGACAGGGAACTATGGCTACACCTTC
CSVVTGNYGYTF
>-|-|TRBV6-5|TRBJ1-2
TGTGCCAGCAGTTATAATGACGGCAGGGGTGGCTACACCTTC
CASSYNDGRGGYTF
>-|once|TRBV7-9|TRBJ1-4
TGTGCCAGCGGCCTCGGGACTAATGAAAAACTGTTTTTT
CASGLGTNEKLFF
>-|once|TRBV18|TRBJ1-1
TGTGCCAGCTCACCCCTGACAGCCGTCACTGAAGCTTTCTTT
CASSPLTAVTEAFF
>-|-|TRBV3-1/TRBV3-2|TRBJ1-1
TGTGCCAGCAGCCAACGGGGGACCCCTGAAGCTTTCTTT
CASSQRGTPEAFF
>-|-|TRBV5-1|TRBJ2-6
TGCGCCAGCAGCAGAACTTCTGGGGCCAACGTCCTGACTTTC
CASSRTSGANVLTF
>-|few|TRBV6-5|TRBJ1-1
TGTGCCAGCAGTTACTCTCGCAGGTTGAACACTGAAGCTTTCTTT
CASSYSRRLNTEAFF
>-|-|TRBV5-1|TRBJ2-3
TGCGCCAGCAGCGCCGGTGTGGGAGGTCAGGGAGCTAGCACAGATACGCAGTATTTT
CASSAGVGGQGASTDTQYF
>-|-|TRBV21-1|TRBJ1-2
TGTGCCAGCAGCAAATCGCACCGGGGGGGCGATGGTGGCTACACCTTC
CASSKSHRGGDGGYTF
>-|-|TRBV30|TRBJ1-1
TGTGCCTGGAGTGTAACCCGGGACACTGAAGCTTTCTTT
CAWSVTRDTEAFF
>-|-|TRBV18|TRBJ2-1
TGTGCCAGCTCCCGGGTCCGGGCAGGGGAGCAGTTCTTC
CASSRVRAGEQFF
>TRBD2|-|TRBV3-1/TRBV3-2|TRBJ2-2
TGTGCCAGCAGCCAAGTTTCTAGCGGGAGGGGTTCCGGGGAGCTGTTTTTT
CASSQVSSGRGSGELFF
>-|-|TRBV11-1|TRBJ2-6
TGTGCCAGCAGCTCAGGAATAGCTGGGGCCAACGTCCTGACTTTC
CASSSGIAGANVLTF
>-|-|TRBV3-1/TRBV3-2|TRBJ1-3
TGTGCCAGCAGCTCGCTAACGAGCGAGGGAGACACCATATATTTT
CASSSLTSEGDTIYF
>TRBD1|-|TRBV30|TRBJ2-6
TGTGCCTCCGGGACAGGGAGCTCTGGGGCCAACGTCCTGACTTTC
CASGTGSSGANVLTF
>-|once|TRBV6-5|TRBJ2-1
TGTGCCAGCAGTTACTCAACGAGCCCCAATGAGCAGTTCTTC
CASSYSTSPNEQFF
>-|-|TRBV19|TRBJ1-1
TGTGCCAGTAGTATAGGGCAGGGTTCGAACACTGAAGCTTTCTTT
CASSIGQGSNTEAFF
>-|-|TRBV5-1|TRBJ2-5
TGCGCCAGTAACACCCAGACGGGGGGCGGGACGGAGACCCAGTACTTC
CASNTQTGGGTETQYF
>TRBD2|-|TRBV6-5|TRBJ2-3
TGTGCCAGCTTTAGCGGGGGGAATAAAGATACGCAGTATTTT
CASFSGGNKDTQYF
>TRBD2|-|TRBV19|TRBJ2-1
TGTGCCAGTAGTAAAAGCGGGACCTACTACAATGAGCAGTTCTTC
CASSKSGTYYNEQFF
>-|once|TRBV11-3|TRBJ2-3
TGTGCCAGCAGCTTAGATGGGAGTAGAGGTGCGCAGTATTTT
CASSLDGSRGAQYF
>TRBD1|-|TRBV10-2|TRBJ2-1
TGCGCCAGCAGTGGGACAGGGGATAATGAGCAGTTCTTC
CASSGTGDNEQFF
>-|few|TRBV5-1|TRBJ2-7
TGCGCCAGCAGCCCCCGCGGGTCCTACGAGCAGTACTTC
CASSPRGSYEQYF